The entry below gives a single T cell receptor beta chain sequence along with its context. The germline CDR1 and CDR2 sequences are ENHRY and SYGVKD. Trimming stripped 7 bases from V and 8 bases from J, with 14 bases between. This CDR3 region has 12 residues. These data come from a study of blood T cell repertoires in COVID-19. For the study at large: Donors in the United States, Italy and Spain gave samples during acute or convalescent COVID-19.

Assay: immunoSEQ multiplex PCR; the TCRdb copy retains only in-frame clones and omits some. Altogether 300,000 to 400,000 clones are present, around nine tenths being singletons, with the ten largest covering 3%. The chain recombines TRBV10-3 with TRBJ1-1; the D gene is possibly TRBD1 (6 bases). The sequencing input was peripheral blood. This receptor was identified in a human donor in a cohort sampled during active COVID-19. The CDR3 sequence is CAIKAGAEEAFF. The DNA of the CDR3 is TGTGCCATCAAGGCAGGGGCAGAGGAAGCTTTCTTT.